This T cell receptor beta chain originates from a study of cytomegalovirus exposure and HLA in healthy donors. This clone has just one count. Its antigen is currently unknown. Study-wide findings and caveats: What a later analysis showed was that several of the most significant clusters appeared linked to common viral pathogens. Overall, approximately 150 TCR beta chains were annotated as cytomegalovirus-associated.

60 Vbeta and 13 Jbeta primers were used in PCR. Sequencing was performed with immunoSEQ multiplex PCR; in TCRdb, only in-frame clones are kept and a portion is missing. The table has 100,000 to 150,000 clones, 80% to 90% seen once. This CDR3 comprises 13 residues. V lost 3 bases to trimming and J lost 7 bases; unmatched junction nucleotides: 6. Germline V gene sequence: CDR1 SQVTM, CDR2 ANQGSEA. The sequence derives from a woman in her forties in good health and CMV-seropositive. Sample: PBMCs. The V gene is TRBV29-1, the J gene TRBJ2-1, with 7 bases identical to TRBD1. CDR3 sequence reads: CSVDPTGNNEQFF. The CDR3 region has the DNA TGCAGCGTTGACCCGACAGGGAATAATGAGCAGTTCTTC.